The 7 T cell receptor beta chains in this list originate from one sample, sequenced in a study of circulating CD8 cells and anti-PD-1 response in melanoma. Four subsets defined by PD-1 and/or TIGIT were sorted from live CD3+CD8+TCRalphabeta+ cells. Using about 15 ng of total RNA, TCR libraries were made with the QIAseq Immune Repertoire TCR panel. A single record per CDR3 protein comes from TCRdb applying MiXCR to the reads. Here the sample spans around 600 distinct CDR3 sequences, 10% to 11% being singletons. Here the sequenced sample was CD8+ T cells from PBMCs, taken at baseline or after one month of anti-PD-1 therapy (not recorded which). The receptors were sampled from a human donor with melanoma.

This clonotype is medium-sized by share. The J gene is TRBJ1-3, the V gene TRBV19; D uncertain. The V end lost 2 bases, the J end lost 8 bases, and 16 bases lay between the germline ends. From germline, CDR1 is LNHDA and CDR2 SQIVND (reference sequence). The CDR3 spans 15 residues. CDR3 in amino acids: CASSIYGGYGDTIYF. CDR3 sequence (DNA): TGTGCCAGTAGTATATACGGAGGGTATGGTGACACCATATATTTT.

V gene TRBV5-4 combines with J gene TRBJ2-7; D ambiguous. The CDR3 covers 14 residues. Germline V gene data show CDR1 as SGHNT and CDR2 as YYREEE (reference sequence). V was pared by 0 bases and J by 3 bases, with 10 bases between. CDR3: CASSLDPLSYEQYF. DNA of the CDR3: TGTGCCAGCAGCTTGGATCCACTCAGCTACGAGCAGTACTTC.

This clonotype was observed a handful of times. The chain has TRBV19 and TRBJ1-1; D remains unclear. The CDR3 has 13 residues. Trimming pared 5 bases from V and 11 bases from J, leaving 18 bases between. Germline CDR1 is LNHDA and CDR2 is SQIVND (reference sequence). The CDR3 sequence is CASSYSRDSVAFF. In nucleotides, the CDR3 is TGTGCCAGTAGTTATAGTAGAGATTCGGTGGCTTTCTTT. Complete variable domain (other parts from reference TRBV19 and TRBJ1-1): DGGITQSPKYLFRKEGQNVTLSCEQNLNHDAMYWYRQDPGQGLRLIYYSQIVNDFQKGDIAEGYSVSREKKESFPLTVTSAQKNPTAFYLCASSYSRDSVAFFGQGTRLTVV.

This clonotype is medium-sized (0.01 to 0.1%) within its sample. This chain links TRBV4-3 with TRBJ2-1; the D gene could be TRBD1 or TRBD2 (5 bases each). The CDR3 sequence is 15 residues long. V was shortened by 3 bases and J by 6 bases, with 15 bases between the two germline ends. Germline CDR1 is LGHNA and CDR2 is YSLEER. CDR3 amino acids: CASSHGVGVSNEQFF. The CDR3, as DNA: TGCGCCAGCAGCCACGGGGTGGGGGTAAGCAATGAGCAGTTCTTC.

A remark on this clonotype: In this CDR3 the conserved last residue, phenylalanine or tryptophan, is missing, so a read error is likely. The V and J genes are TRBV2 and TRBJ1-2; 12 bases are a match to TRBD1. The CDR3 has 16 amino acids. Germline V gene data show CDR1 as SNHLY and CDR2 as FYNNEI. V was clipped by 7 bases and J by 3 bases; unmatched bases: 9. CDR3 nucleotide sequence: TGTGCCAGCACAGGGACAGGGGGCGAGAATGACTATGGCTACACCCTC. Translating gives CASTGTGGENDYGYTL.

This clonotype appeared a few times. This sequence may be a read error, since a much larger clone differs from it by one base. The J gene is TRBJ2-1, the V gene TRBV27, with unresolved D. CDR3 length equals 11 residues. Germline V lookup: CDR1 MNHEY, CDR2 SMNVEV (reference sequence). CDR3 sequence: CTSSLYNEQFF. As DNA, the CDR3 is TGTACCAGCAGTTTATACAATGAGCAGTTCTTC.

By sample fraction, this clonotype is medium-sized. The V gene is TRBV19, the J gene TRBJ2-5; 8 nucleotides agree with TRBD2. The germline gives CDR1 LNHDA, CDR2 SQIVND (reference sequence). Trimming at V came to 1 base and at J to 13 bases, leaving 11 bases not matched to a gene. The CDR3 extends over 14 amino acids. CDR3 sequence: CASSIALAGTPRYF. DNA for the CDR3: TGTGCCAGTAGTATAGCTCTAGCGGGCACCCCGAGGTACTTC.